The rows below give T cell receptor beta chains drawn from one sample of a study of technical replicates of blood from a handful of donors. Clones were read by immunoSEQ multiplex PCR, and TCRdb kept only the in-frame ones, dropping some. The repertoire consists of approximately 81,000 clones, with around four fifths occurring once and the leading ten covering approximately 3.5%. Sequencing used PBMCs. These receptor sequences come from a human donor in good health. Some clones in this sample may be carry-over from other donors' samples. The CDR3 runs from the conserved cysteine through the conserved F or W. D genes are given only for firm matches. Only some rows state a clone size, as once, few, many or a class for expanded clones.

J | V | size | length | D | CDR3 | DNA
TRBJ2-1 | TRBV9 | - | 15 | - | CASSVDPLTRNEQFF | TGTGCCAGCAGCGTAGACCCCTTGACTAGGAATGAGCAGTTCTTC
TRBJ2-7 | TRBV19 | - | 16 | - | CASSMGSLGRGNEQYF | TGTGCCAGTAGTATGGGCTCCTTGGGCAGGGGCAACGAGCAGTACTTC
TRBJ2-5 | TRBV14 | once | 14 | - | CASSQDLDSETQYF | TGTGCCAGCAGCCAAGATTTAGACTCGGAGACCCAGTACTTC
TRBJ2-5 | TRBV7-3 | - | 14 | TRBD2 | CASSPGTNSETQYF | TGTGCCAGCAGCCCAGGGACTAATTCGGAGACCCAGTACTTC
TRBJ2-1 | TRBV20-1 | - | 11 | - | CSARPEVEQFF | TGCAGTGCTAGACCCGAGGTTGAGCAGTTCTTC
TRBJ1-2 | TRBV5-1 | - | 14 | - | CASSPAGRSDGYTF | TGCGCCAGCAGCCCCGCAGGGCGCAGTGATGGCTACACCTTC
TRBJ1-2 | TRBV9 | - | 16 | TRBD1 | CASSEETGTGFYGYTF | TGTGCCAGCAGCGAAGAAACCGGGACAGGGTTCTATGGCTACACCTTC
TRBJ1-2 | TRBV9 | - | 15 | TRBD1 | CASSGQGVRGHGYTF | TGTGCCAGCAGCGGGCAGGGGGTACGGGGCCATGGCTACACCTTC
TRBJ2-7 | TRBV7-9 | - | 15 | TRBD1 | CASSLYPQGTHEQYF | TGTGCCAGCAGCTTGTACCCACAGGGGACCCACGAGCAGTACTTC
TRBJ2-1 | TRBV18 | - | 16 | TRBD2 | CASSPPTSGRTDEQFF | TGTGCCAGCTCACCCCCGACTAGCGGGAGAACCGATGAGCAGTTCTTC
TRBJ1-4 | TRBV15 | - | 13 | TRBD1 | CATSGTETEKLFF | TGTGCCACCAGCGGGACAGAAACCGAAAAACTGTTTTTT
TRBJ2-7 | TRBV30 | - | 12 | - | CAWNGDSYEQYF | TGTGCCTGGAACGGGGACTCCTACGAGCAGTACTTC
TRBJ2-7 | TRBV7-2 | - | 14 | TRBD1 | CASSRGTGLNEQYF | TGTGCCAGCAGCCGTGGGACAGGGCTGAACGAGCAGTACTTC
TRBJ2-2 | TRBV5-1 | - | 16 | TRBD2 | CASSQPAGGPAGELFF | TGCGCCAGCAGCCAACCCGCGGGGGGGCCGGCCGGGGAGCTGTTTTTT
TRBJ1-1 | TRBV13 | - | 13 | - | CASRENPGTEAFF | TGTGCCAGCAGAGAAAACCCGGGGACTGAAGCTTTCTTT
TRBJ2-5 | TRBV5-1 | - | 14 | TRBD1 | CASGRQGSRETQYF | TGCGCCAGCGGGAGACAGGGGAGCCGAGAGACCCAGTACTTC
TRBJ2-5 | TRBV6-6 | - | 14 | - | CASSYLANLETQYF | TGTGCCAGCAGTTACCTAGCGAATCTAGAGACCCAGTACTTC
TRBJ2-1 | TRBV30 | once | 13 | TRBD2 | CAWTSGREDEQFF | TGTGCCTGGACTAGCGGGAGAGAGGATGAGCAGTTCTTC